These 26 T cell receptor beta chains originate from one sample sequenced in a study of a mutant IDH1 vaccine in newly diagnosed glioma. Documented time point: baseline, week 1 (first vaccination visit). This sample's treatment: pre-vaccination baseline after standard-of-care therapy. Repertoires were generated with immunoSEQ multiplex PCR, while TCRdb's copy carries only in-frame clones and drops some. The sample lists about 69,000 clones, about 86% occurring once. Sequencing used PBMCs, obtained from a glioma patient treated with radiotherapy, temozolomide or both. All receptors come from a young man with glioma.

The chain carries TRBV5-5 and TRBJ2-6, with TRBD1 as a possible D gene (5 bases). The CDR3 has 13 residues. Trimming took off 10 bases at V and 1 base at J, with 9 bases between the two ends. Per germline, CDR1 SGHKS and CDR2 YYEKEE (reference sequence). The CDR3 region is CAGAGSGANVLTF. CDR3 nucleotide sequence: TGTGCCGGCGCAGGGTCTGGGGCCAACGTCCTGACTTTC.

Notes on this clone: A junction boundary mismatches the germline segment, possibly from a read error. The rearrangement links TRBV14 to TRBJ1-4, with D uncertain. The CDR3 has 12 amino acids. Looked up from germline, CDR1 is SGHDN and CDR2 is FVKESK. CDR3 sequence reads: CASSHPNAKLFF. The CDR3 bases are TGTGCCAGCAGCCACCCTAATGCAAAACTGTTTTTT.

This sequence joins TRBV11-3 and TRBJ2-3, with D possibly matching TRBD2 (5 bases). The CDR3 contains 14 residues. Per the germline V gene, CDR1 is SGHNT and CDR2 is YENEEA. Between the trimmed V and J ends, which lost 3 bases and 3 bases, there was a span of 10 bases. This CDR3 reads CASSFSRGTDTQYF. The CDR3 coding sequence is TGTGCCAGCAGCTTTAGTCGGGGAACAGATACGCAGTATTTT.

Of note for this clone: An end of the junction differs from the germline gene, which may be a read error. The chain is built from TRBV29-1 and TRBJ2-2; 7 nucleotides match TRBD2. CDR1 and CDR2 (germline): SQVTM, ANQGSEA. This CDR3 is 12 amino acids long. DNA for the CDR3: TGTCTGGGAGGGGTGTACACCGGGGAGCTGTTTTTT. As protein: CLGGVYTGELFF.

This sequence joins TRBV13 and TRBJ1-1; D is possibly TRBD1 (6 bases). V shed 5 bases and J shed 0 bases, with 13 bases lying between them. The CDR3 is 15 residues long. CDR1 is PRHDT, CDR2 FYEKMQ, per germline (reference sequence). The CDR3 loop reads CASSPRTAMNTEAFF. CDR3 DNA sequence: TGTGCCAGCAGCCCTAGGACAGCGATGAACACTGAAGCTTTCTTT.

The chain's CDR3 is CASRLGTPAYEQYF. The DNA for the CDR3 is TGTGCCAGCAGACTCGGGACACCTGCCTACGAGCAGTACTTC. This rearrangement joins TRBV2 to TRBJ2-5; the D gene is possibly TRBD1 (6 bases). The DNA end favors TRBJ2-7, so the J call may be wrong. Germline assignment: CDR1 SNHLY and CDR2 FYNNEI. This CDR3 contains 14 residues.

The CDR3 is CASSYSYSNYGYTF. In DNA, the CDR3 is TGTGCCAGCAGTTACTCCTACAGCAACTATGGCTACACCTTC. This chain connects TRBV6-5 to TRBJ1-2; D is unclear. The CDR3 sequence is 14 residues long. The V gene's germline CDR1 is MNHEY and CDR2 SVGAGI. The V gene lost 0 bases and the J gene lost 2 bases, with 7 bases spanning the gap.

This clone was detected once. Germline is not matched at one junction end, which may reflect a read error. CDR3 DNA: TGTGCCAGCAGCCGGACAGCTAACACCGGGGAGCTGTCTTTT. This translates into CASSRTANTGELSF. This chain joins TRBV6-5 and TRBJ2-2; TRBD1 is a possible D gene (6 bases). Germline V lookup: CDR1 MNHEY, CDR2 SVGAGI. The CDR3 spans 14 residues.

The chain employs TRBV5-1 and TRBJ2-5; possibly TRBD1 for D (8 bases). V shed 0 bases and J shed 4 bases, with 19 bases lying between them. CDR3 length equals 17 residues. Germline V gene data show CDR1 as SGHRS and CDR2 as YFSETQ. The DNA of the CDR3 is TGCGCCAGCAGCTTGGGCTTACAGGGGGGGAGCAGAGAGACCCAGTACTTC. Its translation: CASSLGLQGGSRETQYF.

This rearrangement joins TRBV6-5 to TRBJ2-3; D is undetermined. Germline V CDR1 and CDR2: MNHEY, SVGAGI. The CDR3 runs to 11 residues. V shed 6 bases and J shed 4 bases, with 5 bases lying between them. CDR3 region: CASRAADTQYF. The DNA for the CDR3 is TGTGCCAGCAGGGCGGCAGATACGCAGTATTTT.

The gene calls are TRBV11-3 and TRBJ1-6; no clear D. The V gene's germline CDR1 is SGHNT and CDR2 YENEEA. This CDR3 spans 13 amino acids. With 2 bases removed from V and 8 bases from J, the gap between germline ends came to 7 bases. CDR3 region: CASSLKFDSPLHF. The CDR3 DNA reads TGTGCCAGCAGCTTAAAATTCGATTCACCCCTCCACTTT.

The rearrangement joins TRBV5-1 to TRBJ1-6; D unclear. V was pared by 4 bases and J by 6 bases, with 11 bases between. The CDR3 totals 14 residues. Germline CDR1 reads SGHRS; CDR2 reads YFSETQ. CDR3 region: CASSTRQINSPLHF. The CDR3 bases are TGCGCCAGCAGCACACGACAAATTAATTCACCCCTCCACTTT.

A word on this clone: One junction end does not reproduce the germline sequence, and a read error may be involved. CDR3 DNA: TGTGCCAGCAGCTCACGTGGGGGGGGACTGTCCTTCGAGCAGTACTTC. It yields the protein CASSSRGGGLSFEQYF. The V call is TRBV6-6, the J call TRBJ2-7, with 7 bases lining up with TRBD2. Germline CDR1 and CDR2: MNHNY and SVGAGI (reference sequence). The CDR3 is made up of 16 amino acids.

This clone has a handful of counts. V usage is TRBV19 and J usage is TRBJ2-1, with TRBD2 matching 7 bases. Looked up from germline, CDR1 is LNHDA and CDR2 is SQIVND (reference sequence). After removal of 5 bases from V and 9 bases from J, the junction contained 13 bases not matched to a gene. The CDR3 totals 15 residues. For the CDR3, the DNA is TGTGCCAGTAGTTCCGTCGAGCGGGGAGACACTGAGCAGTTCTTC. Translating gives CASSSVERGDTEQFF.

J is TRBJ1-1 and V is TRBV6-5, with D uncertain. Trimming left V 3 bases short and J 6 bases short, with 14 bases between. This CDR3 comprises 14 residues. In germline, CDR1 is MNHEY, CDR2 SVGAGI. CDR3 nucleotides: TGTGCCAGCAGTTATCCCGGGTATCTGGCTGAAGCTTTCTTT. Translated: CASSYPGYLAEAFF.

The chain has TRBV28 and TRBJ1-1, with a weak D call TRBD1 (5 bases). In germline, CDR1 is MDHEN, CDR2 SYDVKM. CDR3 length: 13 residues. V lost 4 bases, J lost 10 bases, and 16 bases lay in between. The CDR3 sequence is CASSSGQIGGAFF. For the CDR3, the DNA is TGTGCCAGCAGTTCCGGCCAGATCGGGGGAGCTTTCTTT.

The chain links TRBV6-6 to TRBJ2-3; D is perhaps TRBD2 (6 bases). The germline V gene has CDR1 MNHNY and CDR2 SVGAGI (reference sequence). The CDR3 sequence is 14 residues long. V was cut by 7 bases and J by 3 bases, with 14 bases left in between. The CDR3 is CASTMTAGTDTQYF. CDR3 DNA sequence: TGTGCCAGCACAATGACCGCGGGGACAGATACGCAGTATTTT.

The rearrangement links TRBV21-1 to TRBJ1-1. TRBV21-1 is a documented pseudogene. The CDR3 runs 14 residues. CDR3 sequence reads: CASSRGGIGTEAFF. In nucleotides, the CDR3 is TGTGCCAGCAGTAGAGGCGGGATCGGCACTGAAGCTTTCTTT.

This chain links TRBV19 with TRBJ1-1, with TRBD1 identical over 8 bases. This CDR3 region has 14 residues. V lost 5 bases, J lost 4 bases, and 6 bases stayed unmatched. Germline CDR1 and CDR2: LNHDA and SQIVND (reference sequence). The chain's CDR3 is CASSLPGGFTEAFF. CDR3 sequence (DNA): TGTGCCAGTAGTCTGCCAGGGGGCTTCACTGAAGCTTTCTTT.

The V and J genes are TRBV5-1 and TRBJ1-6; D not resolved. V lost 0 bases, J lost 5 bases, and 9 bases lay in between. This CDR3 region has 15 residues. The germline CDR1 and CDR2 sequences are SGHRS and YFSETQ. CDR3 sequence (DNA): TGCGCCAGCAGCTTGGTATACACTAATAATTCACCCCTCCACTTT. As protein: CASSLVYTNNSPLHF.

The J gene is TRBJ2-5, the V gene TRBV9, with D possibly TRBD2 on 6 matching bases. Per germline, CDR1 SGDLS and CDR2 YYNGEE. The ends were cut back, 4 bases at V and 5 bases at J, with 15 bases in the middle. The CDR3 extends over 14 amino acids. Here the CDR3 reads CASSPFAGRETQYF. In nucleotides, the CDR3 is TGTGCCAGCAGCCCGTTTGCGGGGAGGGAGACCCAGTACTTC.

In DNA form, the CDR3 reads TGTGCCAGCAGCTTAGATCGGCTAGCGGGGGCCAGCACAGATACGCAGTATTTT. Encoded protein: CASSLDRLAGASTDTQYF. The V gene is TRBV7-8, the J gene TRBJ2-3, with 10 positions matching TRBD2. CDR1 SGHVS and CDR2 FQNEAQ come from the germline V gene. V gave up 1 base and J gave up 0 bases; unmatched junction bases: 7. There are 18 residues in the CDR3.

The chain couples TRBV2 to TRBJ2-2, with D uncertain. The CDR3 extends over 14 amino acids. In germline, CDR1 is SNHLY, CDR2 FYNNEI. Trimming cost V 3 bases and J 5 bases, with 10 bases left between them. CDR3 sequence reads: CASSEPLKTGELFF. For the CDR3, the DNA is TGTGCCAGCAGTGAGCCCCTGAAAACCGGGGAGCTGTTTTTT.

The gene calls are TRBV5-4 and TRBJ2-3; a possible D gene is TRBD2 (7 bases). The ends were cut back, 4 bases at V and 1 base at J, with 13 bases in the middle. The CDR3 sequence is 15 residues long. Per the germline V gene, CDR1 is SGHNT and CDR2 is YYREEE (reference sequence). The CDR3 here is CASSPGGGGTDTQYF. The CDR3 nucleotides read TGTGCCAGCAGCCCCGGAGGGGGGGGCACAGATACGCAGTATTTT.

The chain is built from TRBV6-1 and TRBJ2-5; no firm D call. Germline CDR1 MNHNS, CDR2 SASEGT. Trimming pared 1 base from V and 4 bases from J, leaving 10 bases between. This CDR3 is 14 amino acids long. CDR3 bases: TGTGCCAGCAGTGAAGAAGGGTACCGAGAGACCCAGTACTTC. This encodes CASSEEGYRETQYF.

CDR3 DNA: TGTGCCAGCAGCTTGTGGGGTGGCACTGAAGCTTTCTTT. Protein sequence: CASSLWGGTEAFF. The rearrangement uses TRBV5-5 and TRBJ1-1; D not certain. Looked up from germline, CDR1 is SGHKS and CDR2 is YYEKEE (reference sequence). The CDR3 has 13 residues. Trimming removed 1 base at V and 4 bases at J, with 8 bases between.